A single sample is the source of the 25 T cell receptor beta chains below, sequenced in a study of OX40 agonist ivuxolimab in advanced cancers. Clones were read by immunoSEQ multiplex PCR, and TCRdb kept only the in-frame ones, dropping some. The table has 70,000 or so clones, 85% seen once. The input for sequencing was CD4+ or CD8+ T cells sorted from blood, taken in a trial of the OX40 agonist ivuxolimab. These receptors were taken from an adult with an advanced solid tumor such as melanoma, head and neck, liver or kidney cancer.

This clone was seen a single time. The same CDR3 arises from other DNA sequences in this sample as well. V usage is TRBV4-2 and J usage is TRBJ1-2; D gene ambiguous. Looked up from germline, CDR1 is LGHNA and CDR2 is YNFKEQ. V was clipped by 3 bases and J by 4 bases, with 9 bases between them. This CDR3 has 13 amino acids. DNA for the CDR3: TGTGCCAGCAGCCAGGCCAGCAGCTATGGCTACACCTTC. It encodes CASSQASSYGYTF.

This chain joins TRBV4-3 and TRBJ1-4; the match to TRBD1 covers 9 bases. CDR3 length: 15 amino acids. Germline assignment: CDR1 LGHNA and CDR2 YSLEER. Trimming removed 5 bases from V and 5 bases from J; junction bases left unmatched: 6. For the CDR3, the DNA is TGCGCCAGCAGCAGAACCGGGACAGGGAATGAAAAACTGTTTTTT. As protein: CASSRTGTGNEKLFF.

The chain couples TRBV18 to TRBJ1-4; D perhaps matches TRBD1 (6 bases). Per the germline V gene, CDR1 is KGHSH and CDR2 is LQKENI. The CDR3 runs to 15 residues. Trimming removed 3 bases at V and 7 bases at J, with 15 bases between. The CDR3, as DNA: TGTGCCAGCTCACCCTCGACAGGCCCGGGTGAAAAACTGTTTTTT. Translating it yields CASSPSTGPGEKLFF.

The J gene is TRBJ1-1, the V gene TRBV13; tentatively, D is TRBD1 (6 bases). The CDR3 length is 16 residues. V lost 5 bases and J lost 0, with 16 bases in between. From germline, CDR1 is PRHDT and CDR2 FYEKMQ (reference sequence). The CDR3 sequence: CASSLTGIDMNTEAFF. CDR3 nucleotides: TGTGCCAGCAGCCTAACAGGGATAGACATGAACACTGAAGCTTTCTTT.

The V call is TRBV6-5, the J call TRBJ1-2; no clear D. This CDR3 has 14 amino acids. Germline CDR1 reads MNHEY; CDR2 reads SVGAGI. V lost 3 bases and J lost 2, with 10 bases in between. The CDR3: CASSYSPWNYGYTF. For the CDR3, the DNA is TGTGCCAGCAGTTATTCCCCTTGGAACTATGGCTACACCTTC.

This clone has a single count. In DNA form, the CDR3 reads TGTGCCAGCAGCCCCGGACAGGGGGTAGGGGGCTACACCTTC. Translation gives CASSPGQGVGGYTF. The V and J genes are TRBV7-3 and TRBJ1-2, with TRBD1 identical over 10 bases. Per germline, CDR1 SGHTA and CDR2 FQGTGA. This CDR3 has 14 residues. Trimming took 5 bases from V and 8 from J; bases not matched to a gene: 8. Based on the CDR3 plus reference TRBV7-3 and TRBJ1-2, the full variable domain is GAGVSQTPSNKVTEKGKYVELRCDPISGHTALYWYRQSLGQGPEFLIYFQGTGAADDSGLPNDRFFAVRPEGSVSTLKIQRTERGDSAVYLCASSPGQGVGGYTFGSGTRLTVV.

V is TRBV6-5 and J is TRBJ2-1; no reliable D call. The CDR3 sequence is 15 residues long. Trimming removed 6 bases from V and 2 bases from J, with 14 bases in between. Germline V gives CDR1 MNHEY, CDR2 SVGAGI. This CDR3 is CASSPTSDPYNEQFF. The CDR3 DNA reads TGTGCCAGCAGCCCGACGTCAGACCCCTACAATGAGCAGTTCTTC.

The V call is TRBV10-2, the J call TRBJ2-1; 11 bases are shared with TRBD1. The CDR3 is 19 amino acids. J gave up 2 bases and V 7 bases, and 16 bases lay outside the gene matches. The germline CDR1 and CDR2 sequences are WSHSY and SAAADI. This chain's CDR3 is CASKRDRGTEGLTYNEQFF. CDR3 DNA: TGCGCCAGCAAGCGGGACAGGGGGACGGAAGGATTAACCTACAATGAGCAGTTCTTC.

The V call is TRBV28, the J call TRBJ1-1; 9 nucleotides match TRBD1. There are 12 residues in the CDR3. Germline V gene lookup returns CDR1 MDHEN and CDR2 SYDVKM. V lost 6 bases and J lost 4; bases outside the gene matches: 0. CDR3 in amino acids: CASRTGGTEAFF. The DNA of the CDR3 is TGTGCCAGCAGGACAGGGGGCACTGAAGCTTTCTTT.

V is TRBV11-1 and J is TRBJ1-1, with D maybe TRBD1 (5 bases). The CDR3 is 15 amino acids. The germline gives CDR1 SGHAT, CDR2 FQDESV (reference sequence). Trimming removed 1 base at V and 3 bases at J, with 12 bases between. The CDR3 here is CASSLGSGQDTEAFF. The CDR3 DNA reads as TGTGCCAGCAGCTTAGGCTCGGGGCAGGACACTGAAGCTTTCTTT.

The chain couples TRBV10-3 to TRBJ2-1; 13 bases line up with TRBD2. V trimming: 5 bases; J trimming: 10 bases; junction bases outside the gene matches: 8. CDR1 and CDR2 from the germline V gene are ENHRY and SYGVKD. This CDR3 region has 15 residues. CDR3 coding DNA: TGTGCCATCAGTTCGACCGGGACTAGCGGGGCAGAGCAGTTCTTC. Translating it yields CAISSTGTSGAEQFF.

The rearrangement uses TRBV7-8 and TRBJ2-2, with 7 nucleotides matching TRBD1. The CDR3 spans 16 residues. From germline, CDR1 is SGHVS and CDR2 FQNEAQ. After removal of 5 bases from V and 7 bases from J, the junction contained 13 bases not matched to a gene. The CDR3 sequence is CASSPGNRGAYGELFF. CDR3 nucleotide sequence: TGTGCCAGCAGCCCCGGCAACAGGGGCGCCTACGGGGAGCTGTTTTTT.

J is TRBJ1-4 and V is TRBV7-2; D remains ambiguous. Trimming took off 1 base at V and 0 bases at J, with 12 bases between the two ends. This CDR3 region has 17 residues. CDR1 and CDR2 (germline): SGHTA, FQGNSA. CDR3 protein: CASSLDLQETTNEKLFF. The CDR3 DNA reads as TGTGCCAGCAGCTTAGATCTTCAGGAAACAACTAATGAAAAACTGTTTTTT.

CDR3 sequence reads: CASSYSPLGSYNEQFF. CDR3 coding DNA: TGTGCCAGCAGTTACTCTCCTCTAGGGTCCTACAATGAGCAGTTCTTC. The chain has TRBV6-5 and TRBJ2-1, with D uncertain. V lost 0 bases, J lost 1 base, and 10 bases lay in between. There are 16 residues in the CDR3. The germline CDR1 and CDR2 sequences are MNHEY and SVGAGI.

This rearrangement joins TRBV2 to TRBJ1-2; D is uncertain. The CDR3 totals 12 residues. Deletions cut 4 bases from V and 8 bases from J, with 11 bases between. Germline values: CDR1 SNHLY, CDR2 FYNNEI. The CDR3 loop is CASSATRQGYTF. CDR3 bases: TGTGCCAGCAGTGCCACCCGGCAGGGCTACACCTTC.

In DNA, the CDR3 is TGTGCCAGCAGCCAAGAAGGTTCGACTCGCGGATATTACTTC. This sequence encodes CASSQEGSTRGYYF. V and J are TRBV4-2 and TRBJ2-5, with D unresolved. Trimming removed 0 bases at V and 14 bases at J, with 19 bases between. Germline-derived CDR1 and CDR2 are LGHNA and YNFKEQ. The CDR3 covers 14 residues.

The chain employs TRBV29-1 and TRBJ1-1; possibly TRBD1 for D (6 bases). Deletions cut 1 base from V and 0 bases from J, with 15 bases between. This CDR3 spans 16 amino acids. CDR1 SQVTM and CDR2 ANQGSEA come from the germline V gene. CDR3: CSVEGGTGHLNTEAFF. CDR3 in DNA: TGCAGCGTTGAAGGTGGTACGGGACACTTGAACACTGAAGCTTTCTTT.

This chain connects TRBV5-1 to TRBJ1-2, with no clear D. The V gene lost 0 bases and the J gene lost 4 bases, with 7 bases spanning the gap. Germline loops: CDR1 SGHRS, CDR2 YFSETQ. This CDR3 is built from 13 residues. The CDR3 DNA is TGCGCCAGCAGCTTGGACAGAACCTATGGCTACACCTTC. Translated, it gives CASSLDRTYGYTF.

The chain links TRBV7-3 to TRBJ2-3; D ambiguous. The CDR3 runs 13 residues. CDR1 and CDR2 from the germline V gene are SGHTA and FQGTGA. Trimming took 4 bases from V and 5 from J, leaving 10 bases between them. CDR3 coding DNA: TGTGCCAGCAGCTCCCAGACCCTAGATACGCAGTATTTT. Translating it yields CASSSQTLDTQYF.

The chain carries TRBV2 and TRBJ2-1; 8 bases agree with TRBD1. The V gene end was trimmed by 5 bases and the J gene end by 7 bases; junction bases not matched to a gene: 7. In germline, CDR1 is SNHLY, CDR2 FYNNEI. This CDR3 has 14 amino acids. The CDR3 here is CASSWDRSGNEQFF. Written as DNA, the CDR3 is TGTGCCAGCAGTTGGGACAGGTCTGGGAATGAGCAGTTCTTC.

This clone was counted only a few times. This chain links TRBV5-6 with TRBJ1-5; 8 bases agree with TRBD1. CDR3 size: 15 residues. V shed 4 bases, J shed 4 bases, and the junction held 7 bases outside the gene matches. Germline V gene sequence: CDR1 SGHDT, CDR2 YYEEEE. This CDR3 reads CASSLQGAGNQPQHF. As DNA, the CDR3 is TGTGCCAGCAGCCTGCAGGGGGCTGGGAATCAGCCCCAGCATTTT.

This chain uses TRBV27 with TRBJ1-5; D is perhaps TRBD1 (6 bases). This CDR3 spans 14 amino acids. CDR1 MNHEY and CDR2 SMNVEV come from the germline V gene (reference sequence). V lost 10 bases, J lost 4 bases, and 17 bases lay in between. CDR3 residues: CATQLGADNQPQHF. The CDR3 bases are TGTGCCACCCAACTGGGGGCCGATAATCAGCCCCAGCATTTT.

This clone was seen only a few times. This chain connects TRBV29-1 to TRBJ2-7; 8 nucleotides line up with TRBD1. The V segment lost 5 bases and the J segment 0 bases; nucleotides outside the gene matches: 9. CDR3 length: 15 amino acids. Germline loops: CDR1 SQVTM, CDR2 ANQGSEA. The CDR3 DNA reads as TGCAGCGTTTCAGGGGGCCCCAAAAGCTCCTACGAGCAGTACTTC. Residues: CSVSGGPKSSYEQYF.

The rearrangement links TRBV5-6 to TRBJ1-1; 8 nucleotides agree with TRBD1. The germline V gene encodes CDR1 SGHDT and CDR2 YYEEEE. CDR3 length: 15 amino acids. Trimming at V came to 4 bases and at J to 5 bases, leaving 10 bases not matched to a gene. CDR3 bases: TGTGCCAGCAGCCCCGGACAGGGTTTACGGACTGAAGCTTTCTTT. It yields the protein CASSPGQGLRTEAFF.

The CDR3 reads CASSFSLNTEAFF. CDR3 DNA sequence: TGTGCCAGCAGCTTCAGCCTAAACACTGAAGCTTTCTTT. This rearrangement joins TRBV11-1 to TRBJ1-1, with no clear D. The V end was cut by 3 bases, the J end by 2 bases, with 7 bases between. CDR1 is SGHAT, CDR2 FQDESV, per germline (reference sequence). The CDR3 runs to 13 residues.